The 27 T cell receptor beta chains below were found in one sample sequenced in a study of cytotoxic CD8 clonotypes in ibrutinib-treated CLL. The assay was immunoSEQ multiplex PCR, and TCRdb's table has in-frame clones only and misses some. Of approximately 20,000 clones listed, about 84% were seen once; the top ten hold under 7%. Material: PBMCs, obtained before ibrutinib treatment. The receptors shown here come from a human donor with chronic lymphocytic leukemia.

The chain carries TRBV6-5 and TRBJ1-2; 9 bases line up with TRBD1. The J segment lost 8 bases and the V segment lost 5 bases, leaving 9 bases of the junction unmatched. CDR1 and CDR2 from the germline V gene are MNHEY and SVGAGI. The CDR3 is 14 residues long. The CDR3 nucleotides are TGTGCCAGCAGTGTAAACAGGGGGCGCGAGGGCTACACCTTC. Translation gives CASSVNRGREGYTF.

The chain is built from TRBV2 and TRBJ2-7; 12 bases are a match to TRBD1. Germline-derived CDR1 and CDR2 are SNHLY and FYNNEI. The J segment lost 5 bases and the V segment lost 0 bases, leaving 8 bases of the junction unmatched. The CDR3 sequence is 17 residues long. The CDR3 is CASSEAVGTGGRHEQYF. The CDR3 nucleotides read TGTGCCAGCAGTGAAGCTGTTGGGACAGGGGGCCGCCACGAGCAGTACTTC.

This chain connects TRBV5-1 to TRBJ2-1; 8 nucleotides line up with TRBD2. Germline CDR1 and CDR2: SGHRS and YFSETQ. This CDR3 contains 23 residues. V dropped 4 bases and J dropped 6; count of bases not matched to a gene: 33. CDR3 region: CASSRGGEMTGGFSKAGRNEQFF. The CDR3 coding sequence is TGCGCCAGCAGCCGGGGGGGCGAAATGACAGGTGGATTTAGTAAAGCGGGACGCAATGAGCAGTTCTTC.

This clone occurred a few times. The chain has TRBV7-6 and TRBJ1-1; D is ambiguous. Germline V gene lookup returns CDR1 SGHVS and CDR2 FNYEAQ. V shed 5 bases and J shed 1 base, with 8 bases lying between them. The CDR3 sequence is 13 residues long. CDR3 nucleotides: TGTGCCAGCAGCGAAGGGCGGAACACTGAAGCTTTCTTT. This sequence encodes CASSEGRNTEAFF.

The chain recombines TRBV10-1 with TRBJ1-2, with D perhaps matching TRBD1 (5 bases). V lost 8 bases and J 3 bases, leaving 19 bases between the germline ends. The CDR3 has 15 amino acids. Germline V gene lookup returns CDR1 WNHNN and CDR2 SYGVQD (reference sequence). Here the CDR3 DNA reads TGCGCCAGCGTACCGGGACCCCACTCGGACTATGGCTACACCTTC. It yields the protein CASVPGPHSDYGYTF.

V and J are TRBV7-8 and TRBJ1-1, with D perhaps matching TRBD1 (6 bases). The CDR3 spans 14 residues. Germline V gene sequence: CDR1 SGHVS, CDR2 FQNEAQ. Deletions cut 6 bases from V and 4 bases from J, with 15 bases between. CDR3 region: CASSLQGGGTEAFF. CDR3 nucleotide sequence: TGTGCCAGCAGTTTACAAGGGGGGGGCACTGAAGCTTTCTTT.

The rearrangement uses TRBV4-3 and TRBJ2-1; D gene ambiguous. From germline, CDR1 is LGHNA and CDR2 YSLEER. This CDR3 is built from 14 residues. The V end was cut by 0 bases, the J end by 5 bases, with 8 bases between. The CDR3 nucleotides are TGCGCCAGCAGCCAAGAGGCAGCACACAATGAGCAGTTCTTC. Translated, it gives CASSQEAAHNEQFF.

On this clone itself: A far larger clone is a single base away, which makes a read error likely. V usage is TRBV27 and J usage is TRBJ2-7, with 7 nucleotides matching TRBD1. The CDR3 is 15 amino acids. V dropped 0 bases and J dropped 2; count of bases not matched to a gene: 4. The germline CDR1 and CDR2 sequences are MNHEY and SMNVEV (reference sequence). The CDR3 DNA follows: TGTGCCAGCAGTTTATCGGGCAGGGGGACCTACGAGCAGTACTTC. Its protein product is CASSLSGRGTYEQYF.

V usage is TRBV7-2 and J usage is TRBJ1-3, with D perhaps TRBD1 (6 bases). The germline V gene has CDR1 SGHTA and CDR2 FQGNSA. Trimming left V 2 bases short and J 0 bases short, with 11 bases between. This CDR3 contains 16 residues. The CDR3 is CASSLSGHLSGNTIYF. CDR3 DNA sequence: TGTGCCAGCAGCTTATCGGGACACCTCTCTGGAAACACCATATATTTT.

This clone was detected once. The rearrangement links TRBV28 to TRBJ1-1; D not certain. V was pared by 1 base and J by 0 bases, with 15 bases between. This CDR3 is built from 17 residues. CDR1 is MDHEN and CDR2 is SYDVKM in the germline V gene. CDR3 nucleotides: TGTGCCAGCAGTTTATACTCCGTGGGCCAGCTGAACACTGAAGCTTTCTTT. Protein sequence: CASSLYSVGQLNTEAFF.

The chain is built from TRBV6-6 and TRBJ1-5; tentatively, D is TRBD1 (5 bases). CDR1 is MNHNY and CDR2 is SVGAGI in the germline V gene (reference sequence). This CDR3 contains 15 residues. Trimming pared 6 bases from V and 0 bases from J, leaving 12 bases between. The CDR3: CASSLAGGSNQPQHF. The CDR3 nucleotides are TGTGCCAGCAGCCTCGCGGGGGGTAGCAATCAGCCCCAGCATTTT.

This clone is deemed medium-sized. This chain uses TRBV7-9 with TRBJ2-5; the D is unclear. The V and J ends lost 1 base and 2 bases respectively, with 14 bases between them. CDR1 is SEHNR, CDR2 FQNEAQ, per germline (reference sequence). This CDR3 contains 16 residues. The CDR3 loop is CASSLGQRRAQETQYF. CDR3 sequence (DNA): TGTGCCAGCAGCTTAGGGCAGAGAAGGGCACAAGAGACCCAGTACTTC.

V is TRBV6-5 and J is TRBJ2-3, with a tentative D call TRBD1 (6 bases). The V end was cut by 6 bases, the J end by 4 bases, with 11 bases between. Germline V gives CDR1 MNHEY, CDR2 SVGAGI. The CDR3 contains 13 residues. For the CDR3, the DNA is TGTGCCAGCAGGCCAGGGGCGGCAGATACGCAGTATTTT. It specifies CASRPGAADTQYF.

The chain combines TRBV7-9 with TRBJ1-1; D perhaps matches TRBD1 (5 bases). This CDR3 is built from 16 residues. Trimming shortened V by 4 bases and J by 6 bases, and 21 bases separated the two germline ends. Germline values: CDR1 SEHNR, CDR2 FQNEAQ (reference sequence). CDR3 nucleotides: TGTGCCAGCAGCTGGGATACGGGGGACCTCAGGCCTGAAGCTTTCTTT. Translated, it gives CASSWDTGDLRPEAFF.

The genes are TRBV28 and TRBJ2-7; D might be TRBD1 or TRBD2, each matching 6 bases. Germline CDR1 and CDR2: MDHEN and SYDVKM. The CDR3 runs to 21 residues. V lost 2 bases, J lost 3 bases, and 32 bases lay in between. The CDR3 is CASSLSLQHQGRRGYHYEQYF. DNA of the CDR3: TGTGCCAGCAGTTTAAGCCTACAGCACCAGGGGAGACGGGGGTATCACTACGAGCAGTACTTC.

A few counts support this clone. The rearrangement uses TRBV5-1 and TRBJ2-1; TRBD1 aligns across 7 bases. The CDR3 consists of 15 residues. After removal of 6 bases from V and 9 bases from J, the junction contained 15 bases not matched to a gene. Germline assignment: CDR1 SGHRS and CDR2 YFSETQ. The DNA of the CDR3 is TGCGCCAGCACGATTTTCGGGCAGGGGGACGGTGAGCAGTTCTTC. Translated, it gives CASTIFGQGDGEQFF.

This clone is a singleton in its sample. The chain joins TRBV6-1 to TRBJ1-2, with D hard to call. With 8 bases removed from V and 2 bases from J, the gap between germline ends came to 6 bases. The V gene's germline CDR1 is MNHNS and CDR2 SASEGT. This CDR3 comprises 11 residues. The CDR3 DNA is TGTGCCAGCGCTCGGAACTATGGCTACACCTTC. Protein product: CASARNYGYTF.

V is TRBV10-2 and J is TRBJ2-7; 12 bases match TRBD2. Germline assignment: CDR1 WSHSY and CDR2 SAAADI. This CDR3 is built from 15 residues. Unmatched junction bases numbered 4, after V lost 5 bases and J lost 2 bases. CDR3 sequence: CASSKTSGGPYEQYF. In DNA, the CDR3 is TGCGCCAGCAGTAAGACTAGCGGGGGTCCCTACGAGCAGTACTTC.

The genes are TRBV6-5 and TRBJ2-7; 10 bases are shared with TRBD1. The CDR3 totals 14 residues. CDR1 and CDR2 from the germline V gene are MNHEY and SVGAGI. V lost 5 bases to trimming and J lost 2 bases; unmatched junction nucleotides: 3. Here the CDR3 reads CASSRGTGAYEQYF. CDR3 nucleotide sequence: TGTGCCAGCAGTCGCGGGACAGGGGCCTACGAGCAGTACTTC.

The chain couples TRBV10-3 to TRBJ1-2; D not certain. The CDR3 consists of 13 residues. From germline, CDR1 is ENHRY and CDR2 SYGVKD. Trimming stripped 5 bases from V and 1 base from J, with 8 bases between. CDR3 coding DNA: TGTGCCATCAGTTCCGGGAATAACTATGGCTACACCTTC. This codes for CAISSGNNYGYTF.

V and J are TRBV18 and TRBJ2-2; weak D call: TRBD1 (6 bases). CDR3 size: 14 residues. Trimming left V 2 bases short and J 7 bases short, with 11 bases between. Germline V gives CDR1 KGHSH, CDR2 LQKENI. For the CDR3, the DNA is TGTGCCAGCTCACCAGCAGGGGTCTACGGGGAGCTGTTTTTT. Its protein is CASSPAGVYGELFF.

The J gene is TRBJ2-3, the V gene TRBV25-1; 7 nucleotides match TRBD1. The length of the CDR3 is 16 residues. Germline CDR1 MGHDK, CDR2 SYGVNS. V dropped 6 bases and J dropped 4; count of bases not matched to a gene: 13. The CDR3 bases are TGTGCCAGCAGCCCCCTTACTAGGGGGCCCCCAGATACGCAGTATTTT. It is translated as CASSPLTRGPPDTQYF.

DNA of the CDR3: TGTGCCAGCAGCCAAGAAATATCCGGGGAGCTGTTTTTT. It is translated as CASSQEISGELFF. This chain connects TRBV14 to TRBJ2-2; D is unclear. Germline assignment: CDR1 SGHDN and CDR2 FVKESK. V gave up 0 bases and J gave up 6 bases, with 5 bases separating them. The CDR3 spans 13 residues.

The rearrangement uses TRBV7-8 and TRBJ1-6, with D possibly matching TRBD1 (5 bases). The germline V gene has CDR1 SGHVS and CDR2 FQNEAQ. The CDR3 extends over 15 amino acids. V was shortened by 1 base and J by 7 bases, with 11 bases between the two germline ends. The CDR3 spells CASSLDGHLNSPLHF. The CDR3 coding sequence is TGTGCCAGCAGCTTAGACGGACACCTAAATTCACCCCTCCACTTT.

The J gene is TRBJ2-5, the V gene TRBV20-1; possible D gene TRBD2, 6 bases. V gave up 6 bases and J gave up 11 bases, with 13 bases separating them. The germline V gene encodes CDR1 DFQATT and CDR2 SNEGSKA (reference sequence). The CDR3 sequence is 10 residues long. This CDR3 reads CSAARSGQYF. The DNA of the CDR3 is TGCAGTGCCGCGAGGAGCGGGCAGTACTTC.

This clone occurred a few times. The CDR3 spells CASSKDRRWQPQHF. The CDR3 DNA is TGTGCCAGCAGCAAGGACCGACGGTGGCAGCCCCAGCATTTT. The rearrangement links TRBV27 to TRBJ1-5, with D unresolved. The CDR3 is made up of 14 amino acids. The V end was cut by 6 bases, the J end by 7 bases, with 16 bases between. The germline V gene has CDR1 MNHEY and CDR2 SMNVEV (reference sequence).

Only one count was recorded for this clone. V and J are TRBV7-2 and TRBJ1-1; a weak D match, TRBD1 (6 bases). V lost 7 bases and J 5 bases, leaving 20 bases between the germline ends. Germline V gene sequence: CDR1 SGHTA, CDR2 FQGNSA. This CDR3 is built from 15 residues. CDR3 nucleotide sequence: TGTGCCAGCACAACCCCGGGGGGCCGGGGGACTGAAGCTTTCTTT. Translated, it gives CASTTPGGRGTEAFF.